This TCR beta chain was profiled in a study of blood T cell repertoires in COVID-19. Overall study: There were acute and convalescent COVID-19 samples, and they came from the United States, Italy and Spain. The analysed material was cDNA or gDNA that came from T cells, B-cell-depleted T cells, or PBMCs.

This clone was detected only once. Per the original methods: Scientists estimated how many nucleated cells there were by amplifying reference gene primers. The protocol was immunoSEQ multiplex PCR, while the TCRdb copy is restricted to in-frame clones and leaves out a portion. V, J and clone size were drawn from that table, and D and trimming were deduced from the DNA. Of about 100,000 clones in the sample, roughly 80% were seen once. The ends lost 6 bases at V and 3 bases at J; junction bases unmatched: 7. Germline loops: CDR1 LNHDA, CDR2 SQIVND (reference sequence). The CDR3 is 15 amino acids. The genes are TRBV19 and TRBJ2-1; 8 bases match TRBD1. The sample taken for sequencing was peripheral blood. This TCR was recovered from a man aged 50-59 years with active or convalescent COVID-19. In nucleotides, the CDR3 is TGTGCCAGTAGCCAGGACAGGGATAACTACAATGAGCAGTTCTTC. Translating it yields CASSQDRDNYNEQFF.